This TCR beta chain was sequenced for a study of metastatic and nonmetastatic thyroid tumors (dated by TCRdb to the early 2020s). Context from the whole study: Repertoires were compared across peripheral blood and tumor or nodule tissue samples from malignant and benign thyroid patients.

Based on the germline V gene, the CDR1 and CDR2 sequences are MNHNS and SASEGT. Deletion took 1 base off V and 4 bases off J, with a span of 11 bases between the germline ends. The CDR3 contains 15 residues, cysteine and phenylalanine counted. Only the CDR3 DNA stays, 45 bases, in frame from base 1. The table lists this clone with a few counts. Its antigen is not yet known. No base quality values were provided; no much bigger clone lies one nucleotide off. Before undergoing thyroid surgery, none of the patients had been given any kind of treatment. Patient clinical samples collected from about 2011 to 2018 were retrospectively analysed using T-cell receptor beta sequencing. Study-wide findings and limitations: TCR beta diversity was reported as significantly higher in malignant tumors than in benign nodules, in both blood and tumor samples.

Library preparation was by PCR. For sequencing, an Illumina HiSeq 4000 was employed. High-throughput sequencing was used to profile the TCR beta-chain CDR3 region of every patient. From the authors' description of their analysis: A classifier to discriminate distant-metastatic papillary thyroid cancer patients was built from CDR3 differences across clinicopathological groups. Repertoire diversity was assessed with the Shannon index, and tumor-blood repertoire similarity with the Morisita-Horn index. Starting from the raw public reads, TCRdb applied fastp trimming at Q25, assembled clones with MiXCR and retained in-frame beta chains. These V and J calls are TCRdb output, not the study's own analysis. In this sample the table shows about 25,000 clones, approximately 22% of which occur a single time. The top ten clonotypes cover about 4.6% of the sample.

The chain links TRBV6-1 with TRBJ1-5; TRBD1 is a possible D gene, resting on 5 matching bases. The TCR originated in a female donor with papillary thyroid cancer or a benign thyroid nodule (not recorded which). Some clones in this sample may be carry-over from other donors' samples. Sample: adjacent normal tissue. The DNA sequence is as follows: TGTGCCAGCAGTGAAGGGACACTTGATAATCAGCCCCAGCATTTT. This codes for CASSEGTLDNQPQHF.